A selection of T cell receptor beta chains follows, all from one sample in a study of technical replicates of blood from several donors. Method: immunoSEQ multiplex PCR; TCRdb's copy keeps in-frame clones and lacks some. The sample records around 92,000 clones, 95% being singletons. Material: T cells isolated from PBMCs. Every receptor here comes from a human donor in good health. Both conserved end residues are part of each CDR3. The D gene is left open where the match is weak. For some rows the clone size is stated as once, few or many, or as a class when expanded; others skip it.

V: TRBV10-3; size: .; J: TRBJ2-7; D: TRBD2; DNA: TGTGCCATCAGTGAAACACTAGCGGGCTTAGTCTACGAGCAGTACTTC; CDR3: CAISETLAGLVYEQYF
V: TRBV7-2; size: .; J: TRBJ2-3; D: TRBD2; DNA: TGTGCCACCCGGGTCGTGGGGCTAGCGGGATCCCCAGATACGCAGTATTTT; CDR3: CATRVVGLAGSPDTQYF
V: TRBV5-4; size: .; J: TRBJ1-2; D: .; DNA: TGTGCCAGCAGCCCTCCGGGGGTGGCTATCTATGGCTACACCTTC; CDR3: CASSPPGVAIYGYTF
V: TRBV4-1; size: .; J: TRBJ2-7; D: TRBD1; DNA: TGCGCCAGCAGCCAGTTCGATTTGGGACAGGGGGCGGACTACGAGCAGTACTTC; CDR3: CASSQFDLGQGADYEQYF
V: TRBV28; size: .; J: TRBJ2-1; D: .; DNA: TGTGCCAGCAGTCTCCCTCGAGGGAGCAATGAGCAGTTCTTC; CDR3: CASSLPRGSNEQFF
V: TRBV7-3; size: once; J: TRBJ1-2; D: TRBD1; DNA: TGTGCCAGCAGCTTTACACAGGGGACAGAGGGCTACACCTTC; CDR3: CASSFTQGTEGYTF
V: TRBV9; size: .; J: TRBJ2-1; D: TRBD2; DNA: TGTGCCAGCCGCGGGACTAGACCCCATGAGCAGTTCTTC; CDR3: CASRGTRPHEQFF
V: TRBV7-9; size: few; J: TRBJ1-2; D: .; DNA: TGTGCCAGCACCCCAGGCGCATTCGAGGGCTACACCTTC; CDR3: CASTPGAFEGYTF
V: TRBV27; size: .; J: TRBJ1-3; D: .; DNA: TGTGCCAGCAGTAGGGGCTCTGGAAACACCATATATTTT; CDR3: CASSRGSGNTIYF
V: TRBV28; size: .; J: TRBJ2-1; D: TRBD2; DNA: TGTGCCAGCAGCCCCGGACTAGCCCGGGGTTTCAATGAGCAGTTCTTC; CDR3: CASSPGLARGFNEQFF
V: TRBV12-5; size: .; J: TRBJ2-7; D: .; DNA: TGTGCTAGTGGTTTGATAGTCTACGAGCAGTACTTC; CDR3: CASGLIVYEQYF
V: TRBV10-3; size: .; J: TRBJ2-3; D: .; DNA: TGTGCCATCAGCGCCGGGGAAGCGGACACAGATACGCAGTATTTT; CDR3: CAISAGEADTDTQYF
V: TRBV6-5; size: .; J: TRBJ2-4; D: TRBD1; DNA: TGTGCCAGCGGACGACAGGGGGCCAAAAACATTCAGTACTTC; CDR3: CASGRQGAKNIQYF
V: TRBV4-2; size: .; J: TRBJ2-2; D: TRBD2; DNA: TGTGCCAGCAGCCAAGGGTTTAGCGGGAGGTCCGGGGAGCTGTTTTTT; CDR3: CASSQGFSGRSGELFF
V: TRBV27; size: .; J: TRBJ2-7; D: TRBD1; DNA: TGTGCCAGCAGTTTCCTAGGGGACAGGAACTACGAGCAGTACTTC; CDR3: CASSFLGDRNYEQYF
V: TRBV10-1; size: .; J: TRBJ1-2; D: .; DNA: TGCGCCAGCAGTGAGAAACTATCCCCCCGGGGGGTCTTCTATGGCTACACCTTC; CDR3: CASSEKLSPRGVFYGYTF
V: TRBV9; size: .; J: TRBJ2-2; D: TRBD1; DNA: TGTGCCAGCAGCCCACGGACAGGGGGTGGGGGAACCGGGGAGCTGTTTTTT; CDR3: CASSPRTGGGGTGELFF